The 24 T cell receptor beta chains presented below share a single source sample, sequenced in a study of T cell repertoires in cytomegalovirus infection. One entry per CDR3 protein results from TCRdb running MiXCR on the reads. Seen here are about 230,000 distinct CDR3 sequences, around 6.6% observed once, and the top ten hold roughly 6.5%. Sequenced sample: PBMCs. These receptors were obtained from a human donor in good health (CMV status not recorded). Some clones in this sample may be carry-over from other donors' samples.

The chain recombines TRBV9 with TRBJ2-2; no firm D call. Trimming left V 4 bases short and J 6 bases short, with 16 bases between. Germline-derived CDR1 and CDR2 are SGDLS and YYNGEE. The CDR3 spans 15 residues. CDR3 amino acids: CASSPRPISAGELFF. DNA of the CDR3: TGTGCCAGCAGCCCCCGCCCCATATCGGCCGGGGAGCTGTTTTTT.

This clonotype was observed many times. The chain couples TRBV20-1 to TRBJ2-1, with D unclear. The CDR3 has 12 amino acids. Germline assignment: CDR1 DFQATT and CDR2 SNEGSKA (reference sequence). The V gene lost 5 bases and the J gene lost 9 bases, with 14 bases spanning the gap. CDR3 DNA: TGCAGTGCTCCGCGTCAAAGTCGTGAGCAGTTCTTC. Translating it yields CSAPRQSREQFF.

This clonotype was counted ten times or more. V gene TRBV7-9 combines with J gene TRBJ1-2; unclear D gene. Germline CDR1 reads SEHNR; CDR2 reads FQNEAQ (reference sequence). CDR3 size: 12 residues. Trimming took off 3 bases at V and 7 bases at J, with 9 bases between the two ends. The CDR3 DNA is TGTGCCAGCAGCTTCATCGAGGGTGGCTACACCTTC. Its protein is CASSFIEGGYTF.

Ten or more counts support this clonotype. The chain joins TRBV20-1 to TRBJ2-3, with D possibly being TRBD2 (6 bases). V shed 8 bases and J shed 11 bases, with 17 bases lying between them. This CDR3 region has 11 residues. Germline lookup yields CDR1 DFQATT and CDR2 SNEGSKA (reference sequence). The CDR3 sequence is CSPKPGLKQYF. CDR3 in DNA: TGCAGTCCTAAACCGGGACTGAAGCAGTATTTT.

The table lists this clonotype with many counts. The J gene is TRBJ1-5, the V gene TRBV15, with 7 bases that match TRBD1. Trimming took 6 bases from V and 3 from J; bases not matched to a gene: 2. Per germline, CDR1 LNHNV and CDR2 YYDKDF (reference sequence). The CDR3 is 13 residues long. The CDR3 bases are TGTGCCACCAGTGGGACAGTCAATCAGCCCCAGCATTTT. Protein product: CATSGTVNQPQHF.

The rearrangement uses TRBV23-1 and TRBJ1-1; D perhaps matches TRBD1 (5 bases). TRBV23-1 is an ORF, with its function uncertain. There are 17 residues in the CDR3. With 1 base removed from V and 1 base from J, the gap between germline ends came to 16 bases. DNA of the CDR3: TGCGCCAGCAGTCAATTAAAGGCAGGGCAAACGAACACTGAAGCTTTCTTT. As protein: CASSQLKAGQTNTEAFF.

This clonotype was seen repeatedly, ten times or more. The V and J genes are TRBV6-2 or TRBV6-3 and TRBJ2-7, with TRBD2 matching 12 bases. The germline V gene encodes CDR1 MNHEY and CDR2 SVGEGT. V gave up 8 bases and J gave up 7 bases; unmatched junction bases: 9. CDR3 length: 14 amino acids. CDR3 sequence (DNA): TGTGCCAGCTTGTCTAGCGGGGGGGCGCAGGAGCAGTACTTC. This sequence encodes CASLSSGGAQEQYF.

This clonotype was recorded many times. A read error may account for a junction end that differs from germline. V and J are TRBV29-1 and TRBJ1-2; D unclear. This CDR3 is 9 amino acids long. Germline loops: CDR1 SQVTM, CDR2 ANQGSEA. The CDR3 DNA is TGCAGCGTTACTCCTGGGTGGGCTTTC. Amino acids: CSVTPGWAF.

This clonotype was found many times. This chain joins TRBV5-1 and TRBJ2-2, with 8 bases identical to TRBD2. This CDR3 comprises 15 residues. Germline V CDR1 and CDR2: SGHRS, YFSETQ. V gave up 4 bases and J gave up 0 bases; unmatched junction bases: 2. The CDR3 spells CASSDGGANTGELFF. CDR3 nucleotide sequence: TGCGCCAGCAGCGACGGGGGGGCGAACACCGGGGAGCTGTTTTTT.

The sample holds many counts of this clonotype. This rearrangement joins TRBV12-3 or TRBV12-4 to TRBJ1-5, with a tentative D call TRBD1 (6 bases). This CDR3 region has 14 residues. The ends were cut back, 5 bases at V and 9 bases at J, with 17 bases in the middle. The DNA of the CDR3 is TGTGCCAGCAGTCCTAGGGTAGGGGGTCTGCCCCAGCATTTT. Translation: CASSPRVGGLPQHF.

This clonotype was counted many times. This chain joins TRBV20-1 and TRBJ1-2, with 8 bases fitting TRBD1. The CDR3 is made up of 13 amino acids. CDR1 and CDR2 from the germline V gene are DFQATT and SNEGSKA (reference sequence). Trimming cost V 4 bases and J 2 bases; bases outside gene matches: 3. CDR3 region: CSAMGQANYGYTF. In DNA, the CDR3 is TGCAGTGCTATGGGACAGGCCAACTATGGCTACACCTTC.

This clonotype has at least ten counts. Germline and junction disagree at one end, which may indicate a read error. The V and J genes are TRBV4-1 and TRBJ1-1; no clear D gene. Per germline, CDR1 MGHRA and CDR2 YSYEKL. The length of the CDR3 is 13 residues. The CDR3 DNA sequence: TGCGCCAGCAGCCATCTCGTGACCCTTGGGTTCTCTTTT. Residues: CASSHLVTLGFSF.

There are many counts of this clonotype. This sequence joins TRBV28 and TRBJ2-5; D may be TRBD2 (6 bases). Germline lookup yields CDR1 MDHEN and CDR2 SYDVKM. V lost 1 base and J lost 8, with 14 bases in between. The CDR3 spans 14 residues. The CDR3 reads CASSLSGTSSTQYF. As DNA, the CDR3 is TGTGCCAGCAGTTTATCCGGGACTTCCAGTACCCAGTACTTC. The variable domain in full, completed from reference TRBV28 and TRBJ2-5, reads DVKVTQSSRYLVKRTGEKVFLECVQDMDHENMFWYRQDPGLGLRLIYFSYDVKMKEKGDIPEGYSVSREKKERFSLILESASTNQTSMYLCASSLSGTSSTQYFGPGTRLLVL.

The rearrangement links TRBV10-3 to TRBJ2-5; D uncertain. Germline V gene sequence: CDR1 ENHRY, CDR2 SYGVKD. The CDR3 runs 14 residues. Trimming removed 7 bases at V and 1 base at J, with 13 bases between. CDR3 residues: CAIIPPQAQETQYF. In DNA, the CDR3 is TGTGCCATCATTCCCCCCCAGGCCCAAGAGACCCAGTACTTC.

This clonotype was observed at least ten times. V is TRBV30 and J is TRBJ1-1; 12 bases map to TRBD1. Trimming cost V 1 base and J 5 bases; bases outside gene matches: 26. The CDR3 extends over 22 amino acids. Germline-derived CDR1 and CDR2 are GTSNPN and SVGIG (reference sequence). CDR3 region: CAWSATYRDRGPPRSMSTEAFF. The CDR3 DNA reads TGTGCCTGGAGTGCCACTTACCGGGACAGGGGGCCTCCTAGGTCTATGAGTACTGAAGCTTTCTTT.

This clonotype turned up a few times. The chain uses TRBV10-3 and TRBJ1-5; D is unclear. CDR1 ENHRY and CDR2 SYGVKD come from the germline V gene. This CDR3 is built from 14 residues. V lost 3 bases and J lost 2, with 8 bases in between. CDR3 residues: CAISDVGGNQPQHF. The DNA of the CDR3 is TGTGCCATCAGTGATGTCGGGGGCAATCAGCCCCAGCATTTT.

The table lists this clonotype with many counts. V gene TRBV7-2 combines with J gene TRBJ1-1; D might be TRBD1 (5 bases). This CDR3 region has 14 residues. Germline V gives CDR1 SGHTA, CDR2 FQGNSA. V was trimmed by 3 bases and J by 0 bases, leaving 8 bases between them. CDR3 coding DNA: TGTGCCAGCAGCTTTGGGGGACTGAACACTGAAGCTTTCTTT. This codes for CASSFGGLNTEAFF.

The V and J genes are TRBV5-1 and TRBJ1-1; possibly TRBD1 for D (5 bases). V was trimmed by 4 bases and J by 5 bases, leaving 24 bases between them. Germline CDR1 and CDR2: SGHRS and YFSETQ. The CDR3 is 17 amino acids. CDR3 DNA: TGCGCCAGCAGCCCGGGGGGGAGCAACTCTTTCTCGACTGAAGCTTTCTTT. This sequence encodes CASSPGGSNSFSTEAFF.

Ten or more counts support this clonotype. The CDR3 region is CASSAGQPYEQYF. The CDR3 region has the DNA TGTGCCAGCAGCGCCGGACAGCCGTACGAGCAGTACTTC. V is TRBV13 and J is TRBJ2-7, with a weak D call TRBD1 (6 bases). V was clipped by 5 bases and J by 4 bases, with 12 bases between them. CDR1 PRHDT and CDR2 FYEKMQ come from the germline V gene (reference sequence). The CDR3 runs 13 residues.

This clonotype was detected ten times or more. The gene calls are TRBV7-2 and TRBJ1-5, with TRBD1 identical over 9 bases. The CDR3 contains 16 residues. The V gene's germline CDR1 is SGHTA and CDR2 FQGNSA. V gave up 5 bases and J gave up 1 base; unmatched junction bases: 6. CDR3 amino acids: CASSQGQGVSNQPQHF. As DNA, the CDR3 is TGTGCCAGCAGCCAGGGACAGGGAGTGAGCAATCAGCCCCAGCATTTT. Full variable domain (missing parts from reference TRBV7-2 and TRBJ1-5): GAGVSQSPSNKVTEKGKDVELRCDPISGHTALYWYRQSLGQGLEFLIYFQGNSAPDKSGLPSDRFSAERTGGSVSTLTIQRTQQEDSAVYLCASSQGQGVSNQPQHFGDGTRLSIL.

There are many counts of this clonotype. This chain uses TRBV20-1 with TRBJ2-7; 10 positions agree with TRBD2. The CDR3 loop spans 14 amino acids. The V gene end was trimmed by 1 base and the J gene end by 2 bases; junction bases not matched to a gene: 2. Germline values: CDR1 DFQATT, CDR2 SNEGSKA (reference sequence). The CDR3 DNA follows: TGCAGTGCTAGAGGGCTAGCGGGGGCCTACGAGCAGTACTTC. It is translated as CSARGLAGAYEQYF.

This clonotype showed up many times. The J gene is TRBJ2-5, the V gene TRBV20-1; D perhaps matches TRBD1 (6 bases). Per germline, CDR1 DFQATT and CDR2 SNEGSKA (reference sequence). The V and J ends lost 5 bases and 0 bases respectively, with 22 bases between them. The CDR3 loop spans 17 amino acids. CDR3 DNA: TGCAGTGCTCATACTGGGACCGGGACAACGTACCAAGAGACCCAGTACTTC. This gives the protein CSAHTGTGTTYQETQYF.

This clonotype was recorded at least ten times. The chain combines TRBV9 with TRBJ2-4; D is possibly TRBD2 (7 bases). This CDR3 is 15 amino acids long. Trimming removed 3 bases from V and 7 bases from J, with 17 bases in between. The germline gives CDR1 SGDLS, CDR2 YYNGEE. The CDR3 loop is CASSASPGGRNIQYF. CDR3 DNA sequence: TGTGCCAGCAGCGCGTCCCCCGGGGGGCGGAACATTCAGTACTTC. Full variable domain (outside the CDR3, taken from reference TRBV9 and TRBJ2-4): DSGVTQTPKHLITATGQRVTLRCSPRSGDLSVYWYQQSLDQGLQFLIQYYNGEERAKGNILERFSAQQFPDLHSELNLSSLELGDSALYFCASSASPGGRNIQYFGAGTRLSVL.

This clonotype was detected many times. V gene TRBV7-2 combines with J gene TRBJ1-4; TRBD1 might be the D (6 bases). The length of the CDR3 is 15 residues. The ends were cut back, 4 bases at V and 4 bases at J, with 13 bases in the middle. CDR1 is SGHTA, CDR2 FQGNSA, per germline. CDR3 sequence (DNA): TGTGCCAGCAGCTATCAGGGAGGGGGTAATGAAAAACTGTTTTTT. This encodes CASSYQGGGNEKLFF. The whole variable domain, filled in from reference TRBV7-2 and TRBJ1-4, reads GAGVSQSPSNKVTEKGKDVELRCDPISGHTALYWYRQSLGQGLEFLIYFQGNSAPDKSGLPSDRFSAERTGGSVSTLTIQRTQQEDSAVYLCASSYQGGGNEKLFFGSGTQLSVL.